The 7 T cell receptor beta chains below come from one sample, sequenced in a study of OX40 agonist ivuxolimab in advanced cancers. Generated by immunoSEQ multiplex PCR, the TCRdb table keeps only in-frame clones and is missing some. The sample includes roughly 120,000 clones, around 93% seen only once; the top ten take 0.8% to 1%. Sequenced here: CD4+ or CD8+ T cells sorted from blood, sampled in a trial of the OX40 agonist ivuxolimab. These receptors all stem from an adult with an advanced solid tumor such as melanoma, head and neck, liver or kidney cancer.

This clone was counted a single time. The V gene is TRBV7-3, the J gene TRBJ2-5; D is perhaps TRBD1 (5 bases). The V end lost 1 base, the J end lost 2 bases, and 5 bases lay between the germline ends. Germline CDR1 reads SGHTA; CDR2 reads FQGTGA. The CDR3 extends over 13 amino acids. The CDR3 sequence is CASSLRTQETQYF. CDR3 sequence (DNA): TGTGCCAGCAGCTTAAGGACACAAGAGACCCAGTACTTC.

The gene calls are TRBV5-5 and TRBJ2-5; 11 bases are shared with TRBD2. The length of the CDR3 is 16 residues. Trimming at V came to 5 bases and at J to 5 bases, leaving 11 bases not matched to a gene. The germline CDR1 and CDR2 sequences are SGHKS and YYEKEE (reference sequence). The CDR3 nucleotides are TGTGCCAGCAGTTTCTTAGCGGGAGGGGTAGGGGAGACCCAGTACTTC. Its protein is CASSFLAGGVGETQYF. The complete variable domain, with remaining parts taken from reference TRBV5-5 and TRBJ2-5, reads DAGVTQSPTHLIKTRGQQVTLRCSPISGHKSVSWYQQVLGQGPQFIFQYYEKEERGRGNFPDRFSARQFPNYSSELNVNALLLGDSALYLCASSFLAGGVGETQYFGPGTRLLVL.

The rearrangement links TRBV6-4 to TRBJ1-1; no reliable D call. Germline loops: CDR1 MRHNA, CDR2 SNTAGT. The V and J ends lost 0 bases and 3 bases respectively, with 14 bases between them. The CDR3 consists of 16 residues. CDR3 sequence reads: CASSDSPRHTHTEAFF. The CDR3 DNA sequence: TGTGCCAGCAGTGACTCACCCCGACACACCCACACTGAAGCTTTCTTT.

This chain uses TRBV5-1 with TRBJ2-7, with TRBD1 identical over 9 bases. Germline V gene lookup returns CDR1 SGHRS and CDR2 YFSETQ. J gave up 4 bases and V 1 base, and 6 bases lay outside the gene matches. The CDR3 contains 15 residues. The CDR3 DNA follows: TGCGCCAGCAGCTTGTTACAGGGGGCGGGATACGAGCAGTACTTC. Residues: CASSLLQGAGYEQYF.

The CDR3 is CASSLISGGYNEQFF. The CDR3 DNA reads as TGTGCCAGCAGTTTGATTAGCGGGGGGTACAATGAGCAGTTCTTC. The J gene is TRBJ2-1, the V gene TRBV28; 10 nucleotides line up with TRBD2. The length of the CDR3 is 15 residues. The V segment lost 3 bases and the J segment 4 bases; nucleotides outside the gene matches: 3. Germline V CDR1 and CDR2: MDHEN, SYDVKM.

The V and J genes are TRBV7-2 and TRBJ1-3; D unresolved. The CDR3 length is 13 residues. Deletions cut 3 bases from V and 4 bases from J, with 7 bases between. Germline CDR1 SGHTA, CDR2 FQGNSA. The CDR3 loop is CASSFQEGNTIYF. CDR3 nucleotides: TGTGCCAGCAGCTTCCAGGAAGGAAACACCATATATTTT.

Here the CDR3 reads CASRPTGQVGYTF. CDR3 bases: TGTGCCAGCAGACCGACAGGGCAGGTTGGCTACACCTTC. J is TRBJ1-2 and V is TRBV6-5; 7 positions match TRBD1. Germline trimming cut 6 bases from V and 7 bases from J; bases unmatched to any gene: 8. The germline V gene encodes CDR1 MNHEY and CDR2 SVGAGI. The CDR3 runs to 13 residues.